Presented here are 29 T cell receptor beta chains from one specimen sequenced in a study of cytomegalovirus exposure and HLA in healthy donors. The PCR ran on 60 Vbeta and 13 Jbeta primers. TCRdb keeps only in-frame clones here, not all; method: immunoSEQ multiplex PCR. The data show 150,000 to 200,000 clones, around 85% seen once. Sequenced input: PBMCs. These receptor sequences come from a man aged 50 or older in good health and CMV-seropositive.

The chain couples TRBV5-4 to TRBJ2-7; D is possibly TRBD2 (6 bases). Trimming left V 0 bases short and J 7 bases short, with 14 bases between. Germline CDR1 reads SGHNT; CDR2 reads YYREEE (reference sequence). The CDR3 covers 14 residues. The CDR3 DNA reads TGTGCCAGCAGCTTGGATTATGCTAGCGAGGAGCAGTACTTC. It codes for CASSLDYASEEQYF.

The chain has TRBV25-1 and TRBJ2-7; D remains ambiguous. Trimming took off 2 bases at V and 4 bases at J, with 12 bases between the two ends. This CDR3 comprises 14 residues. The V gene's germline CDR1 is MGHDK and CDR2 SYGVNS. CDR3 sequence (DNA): TGTGCCAGCAGTGAAAGCACAGTCCCGTACGAGCAGTACTTC. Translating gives CASSESTVPYEQYF.

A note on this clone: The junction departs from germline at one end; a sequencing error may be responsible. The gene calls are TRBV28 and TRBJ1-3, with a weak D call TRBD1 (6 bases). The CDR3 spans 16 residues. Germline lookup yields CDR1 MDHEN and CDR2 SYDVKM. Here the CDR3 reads CASSLPQGGSENTIYF. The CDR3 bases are TGTGCCAGCAGTTTACCCCAAGGGGGTTCTGAAAACACCATATATTTT.

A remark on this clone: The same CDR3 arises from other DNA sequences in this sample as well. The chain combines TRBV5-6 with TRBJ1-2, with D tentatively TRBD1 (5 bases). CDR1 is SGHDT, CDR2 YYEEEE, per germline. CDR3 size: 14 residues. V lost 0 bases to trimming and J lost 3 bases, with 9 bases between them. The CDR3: CASSLGGVDYGYTF. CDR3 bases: TGTGCCAGCAGCTTGGGGGGGGTGGACTATGGCTACACCTTC. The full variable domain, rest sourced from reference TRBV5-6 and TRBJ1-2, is DAGVTQSPTHLIKTRGQQVTLRCSPKSGHDTVSWYQQALGQGPQFIFQYYEEEERQRGNFPDRFSGHQFPNYSSELNVNALLLGDSALYLCASSLGGVDYGYTFGSGTRLTVV.

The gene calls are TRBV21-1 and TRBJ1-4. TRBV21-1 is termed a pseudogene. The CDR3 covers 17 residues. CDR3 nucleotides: TGTGCCAGCAGGATCGGAGGGAACAGTGCAACTAATGAAAAACTGTTTTTT. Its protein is CASRIGGNSATNEKLFF.

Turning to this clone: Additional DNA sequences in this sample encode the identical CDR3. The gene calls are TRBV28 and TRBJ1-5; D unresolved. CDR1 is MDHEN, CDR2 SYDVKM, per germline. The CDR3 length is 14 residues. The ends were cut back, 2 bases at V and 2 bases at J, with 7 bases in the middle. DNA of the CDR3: TGTGCCAGCAGTTTAGGTGGAGGCAATCAGCCCCAGCATTTT. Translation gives CASSLGGGNQPQHF.

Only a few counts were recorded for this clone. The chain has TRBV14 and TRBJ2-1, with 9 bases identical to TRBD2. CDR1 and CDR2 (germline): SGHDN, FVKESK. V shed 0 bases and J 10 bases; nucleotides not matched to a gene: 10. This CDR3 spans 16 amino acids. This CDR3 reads CASSQELPGLAFEQFF. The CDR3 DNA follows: TGTGCCAGCAGCCAAGAACTACCGGGACTAGCTTTCGAGCAGTTCTTC.

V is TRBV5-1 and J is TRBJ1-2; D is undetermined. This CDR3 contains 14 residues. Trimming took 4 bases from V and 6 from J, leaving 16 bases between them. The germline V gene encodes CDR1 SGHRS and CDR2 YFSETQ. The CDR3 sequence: CASSMDAGSDGYTF. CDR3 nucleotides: TGCGCCAGCAGCATGGACGCAGGCTCCGATGGCTACACCTTC. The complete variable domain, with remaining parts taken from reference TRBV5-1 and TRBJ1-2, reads KAGVTQTPRYLIKTRGQQVTLSCSPISGHRSVSWYQQTPGQGLQFLFEYFSETQRNKGNFPGRFSGRQFSNSRSEMNVSTLELGDSALYLCASSMDAGSDGYTFGSGTRLTVV.

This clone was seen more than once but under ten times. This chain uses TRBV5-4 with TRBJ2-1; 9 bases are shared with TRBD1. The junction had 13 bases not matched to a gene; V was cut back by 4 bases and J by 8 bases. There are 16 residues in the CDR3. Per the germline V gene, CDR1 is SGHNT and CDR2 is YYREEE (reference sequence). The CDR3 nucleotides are TGTGCCAGCAGCATGGGCCGGGACAGGGTTTTCGATGAGCAGTTCTTC. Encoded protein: CASSMGRDRVFDEQFF.

CDR3: CASRPPRQGAKNIQYF. CDR3 nucleotide sequence: TGTGCCAGCAGACCCCCGAGACAGGGAGCCAAAAACATTCAGTACTTC. The chain combines TRBV7-2 with TRBJ2-4; TRBD1 aligns across 7 bases. CDR1 and CDR2 (germline): SGHTA, FQGNSA. This CDR3 comprises 16 residues. The junction had 8 bases not matched to a gene; V was cut back by 6 bases and J by 0 bases.

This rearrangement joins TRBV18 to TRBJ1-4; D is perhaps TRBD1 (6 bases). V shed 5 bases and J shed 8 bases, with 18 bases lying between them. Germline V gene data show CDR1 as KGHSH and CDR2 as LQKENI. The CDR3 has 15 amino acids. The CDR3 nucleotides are TGTGCCAGCTCAGGCAAGGGGGTGCCAGGAGAAAAACTGTTTTTT. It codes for CASSGKGVPGEKLFF.

Written as DNA, the CDR3 is TGTGCCAGCAAAAGGACAGGTCCAGATACGCAGTATTTT. Translating it yields CASKRTGPDTQYF. This sequence joins TRBV2 and TRBJ2-3, with 7 nucleotides matching TRBD1. CDR3 size: 13 residues. V lost 7 bases and J lost 4; bases outside the gene matches: 5. The germline V gene has CDR1 SNHLY and CDR2 FYNNEI. Filled out from reference TRBV2 and TRBJ2-3, the complete variable domain reads EPEVTQTPSHQVTQMGQEVILRCVPISNHLYFYWYRQILGQKVEFLVSFYNNEISEKSEIFDDQFSVERPDGSNFTLKIRSTKLEDSAMYFCASKRTGPDTQYFGPGTRLTVL.

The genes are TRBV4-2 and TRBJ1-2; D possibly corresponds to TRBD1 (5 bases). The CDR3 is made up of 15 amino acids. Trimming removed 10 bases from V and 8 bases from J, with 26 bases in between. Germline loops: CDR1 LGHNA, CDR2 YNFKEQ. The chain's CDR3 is CATYQKPQGGGGYTF. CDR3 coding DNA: TGTGCCACCTATCAAAAGCCCCAGGGAGGAGGCGGCTACACCTTC.

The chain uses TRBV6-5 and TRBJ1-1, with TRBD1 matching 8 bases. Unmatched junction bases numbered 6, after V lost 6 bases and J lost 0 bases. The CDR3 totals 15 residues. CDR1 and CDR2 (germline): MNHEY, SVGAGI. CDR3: CASRGQVTLNTEAFF. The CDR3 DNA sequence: TGTGCCAGCAGGGGACAGGTTACATTGAACACTGAAGCTTTCTTT.

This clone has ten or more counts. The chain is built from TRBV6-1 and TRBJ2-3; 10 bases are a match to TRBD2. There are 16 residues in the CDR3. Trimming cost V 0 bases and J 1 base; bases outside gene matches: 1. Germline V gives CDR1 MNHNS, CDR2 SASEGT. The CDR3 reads CASSEALAGGTDTQYF. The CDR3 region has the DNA TGTGCCAGCAGTGAAGCCCTAGCGGGGGGCACAGATACGCAGTATTTT.

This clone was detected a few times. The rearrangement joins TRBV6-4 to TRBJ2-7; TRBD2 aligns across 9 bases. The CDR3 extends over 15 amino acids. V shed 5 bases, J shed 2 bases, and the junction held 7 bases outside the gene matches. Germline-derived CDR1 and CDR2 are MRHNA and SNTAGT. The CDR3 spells CASSRSAGGTYEQYF. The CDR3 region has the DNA TGTGCCAGCAGTCGATCAGCGGGGGGAACCTACGAGCAGTACTTC.

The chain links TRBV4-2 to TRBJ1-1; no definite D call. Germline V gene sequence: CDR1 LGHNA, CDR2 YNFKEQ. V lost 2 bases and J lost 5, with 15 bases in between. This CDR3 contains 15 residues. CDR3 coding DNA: TGTGCCAGCAGCCAAAAGGCTTGGGCAGATACTGAAGCTTTCTTT. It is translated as CASSQKAWADTEAFF.

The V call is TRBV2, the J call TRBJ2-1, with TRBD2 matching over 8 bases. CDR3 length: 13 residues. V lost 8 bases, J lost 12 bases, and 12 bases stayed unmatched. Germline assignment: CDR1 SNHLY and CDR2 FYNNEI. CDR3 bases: TGTGCCAGCCAAAGTTTCCCGGGGGGGCCGCAGTTCTTC. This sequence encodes CASQSFPGGPQFF.

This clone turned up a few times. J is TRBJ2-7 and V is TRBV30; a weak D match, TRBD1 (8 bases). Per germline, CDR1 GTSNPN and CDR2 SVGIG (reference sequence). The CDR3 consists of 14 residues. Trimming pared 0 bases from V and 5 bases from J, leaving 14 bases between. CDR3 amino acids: CAWSVQGGRNEQYF. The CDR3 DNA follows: TGTGCCTGGAGTGTACAGGGGGGGAGGAACGAGCAGTACTTC.

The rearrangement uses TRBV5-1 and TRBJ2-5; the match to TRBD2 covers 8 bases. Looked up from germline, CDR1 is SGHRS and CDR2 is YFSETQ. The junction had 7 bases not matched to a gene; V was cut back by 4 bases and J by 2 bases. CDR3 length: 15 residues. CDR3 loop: CASSLTGGPQETQYF. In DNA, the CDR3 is TGCGCCAGCAGCCTGACGGGAGGGCCTCAAGAGACCCAGTACTTC.

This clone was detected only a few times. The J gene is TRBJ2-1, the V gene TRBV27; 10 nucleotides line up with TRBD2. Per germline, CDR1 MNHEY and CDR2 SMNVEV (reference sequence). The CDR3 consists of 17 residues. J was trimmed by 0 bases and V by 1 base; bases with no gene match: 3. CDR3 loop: CASSLLAGGLSYNEQFF. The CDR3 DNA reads TGTGCCAGCAGTTTATTAGCGGGGGGTCTCTCCTACAATGAGCAGTTCTTC.

CDR3 region: CASSILNTEAFF. The DNA for the CDR3 is TGTGCCAGTAGTATCCTCAACACTGAAGCTTTCTTT. This chain joins TRBV19 and TRBJ1-1; D remains ambiguous. The V and J ends lost 3 bases and 2 bases respectively, with 4 bases between them. CDR1 LNHDA and CDR2 SQIVND come from the germline V gene (reference sequence). The CDR3 is 12 residues long.

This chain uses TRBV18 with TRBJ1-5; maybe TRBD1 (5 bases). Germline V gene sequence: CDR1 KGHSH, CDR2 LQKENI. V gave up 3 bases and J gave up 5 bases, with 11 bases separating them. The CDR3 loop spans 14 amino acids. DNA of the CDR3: TGTGCCAGCTCACCGGGCAGGGTCCATCAGCCCCAGCATTTT. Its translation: CASSPGRVHQPQHF.

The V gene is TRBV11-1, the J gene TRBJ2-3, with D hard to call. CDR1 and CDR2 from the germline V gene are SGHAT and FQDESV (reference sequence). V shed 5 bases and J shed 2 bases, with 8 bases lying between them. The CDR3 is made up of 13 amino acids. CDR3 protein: CASSPRPTDTQYF. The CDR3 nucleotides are TGTGCCAGCAGCCCGAGGCCCACAGATACGCAGTATTTT.

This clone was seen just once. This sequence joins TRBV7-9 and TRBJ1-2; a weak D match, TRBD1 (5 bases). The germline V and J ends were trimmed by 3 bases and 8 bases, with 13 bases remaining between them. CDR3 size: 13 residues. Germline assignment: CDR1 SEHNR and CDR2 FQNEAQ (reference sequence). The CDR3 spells CASSFEGDLGYTF. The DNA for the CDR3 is TGTGCCAGCAGCTTTGAAGGGGATTTAGGCTACACCTTC. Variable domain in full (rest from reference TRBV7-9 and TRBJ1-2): DTGVSQNPRHKITKRGQNVTFRCDPISEHNRLYWYRQTLGQGPEFLTYFQNEAQLEKSRLLSDRFSAERPKGSFSTLEIQRTEQGDSAMYLCASSFEGDLGYTFGSGTRLTVV.

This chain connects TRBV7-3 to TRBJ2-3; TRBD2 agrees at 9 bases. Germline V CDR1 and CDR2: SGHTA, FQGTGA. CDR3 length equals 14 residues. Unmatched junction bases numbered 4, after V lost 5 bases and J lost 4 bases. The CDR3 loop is CASSRGGAPDTQYF. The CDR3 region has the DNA TGTGCCAGCAGCCGCGGGGGGGCCCCAGATACGCAGTATTTT.

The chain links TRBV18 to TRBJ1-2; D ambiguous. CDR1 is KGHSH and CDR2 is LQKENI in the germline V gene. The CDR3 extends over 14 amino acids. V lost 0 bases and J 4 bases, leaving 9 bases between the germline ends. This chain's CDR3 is CASSPPAGVYGYTF. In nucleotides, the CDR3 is TGTGCCAGCTCACCACCGGCCGGAGTCTATGGCTACACCTTC.

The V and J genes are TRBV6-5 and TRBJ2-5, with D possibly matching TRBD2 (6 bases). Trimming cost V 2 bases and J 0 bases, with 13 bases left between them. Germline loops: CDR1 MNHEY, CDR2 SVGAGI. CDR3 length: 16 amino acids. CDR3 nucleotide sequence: TGTGCCAGCAGTTACCTGGGACGGGGGAACCAAGAGACCCAGTACTTC. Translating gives CASSYLGRGNQETQYF.

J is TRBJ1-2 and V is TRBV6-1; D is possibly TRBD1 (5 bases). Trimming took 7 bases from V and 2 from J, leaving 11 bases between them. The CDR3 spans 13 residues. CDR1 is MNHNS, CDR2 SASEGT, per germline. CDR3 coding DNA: TGTGCCAGCAAACTACAGGAAAACTATGGCTACACCTTC. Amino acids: CASKLQENYGYTF.